The 12 T cell receptor beta chains below all came from one sample that was sequenced in a study of blood T cell repertoires in COVID-19. Some clones are missing from TCRdb's copy, which holds only in-frame ones; the method was immunoSEQ multiplex PCR. Of about 72,000 clones in the sample, around 78% were seen once. The sample taken for sequencing was peripheral blood. The receptors here all came from an elderly woman with acute or convalescent COVID-19.

This sequence joins TRBV10-3 and TRBJ1-1, with a possible D match to TRBD1 (6 bases). V lost 4 bases, J lost 11 bases, and 14 bases lay in between. CDR1 ENHRY and CDR2 SYGVKD come from the germline V gene. The CDR3 extends over 12 amino acids. The CDR3 nucleotides read TGTGCCATCAGTGCCTTGGGGGCCGCGGCTTTCTTT. Its translation: CAISALGAAAFF.

CDR3 DNA sequence: TGCAGTGCTAGTCTTGGCGCCCGGGTGAATGAGCAGTTCTTC. It yields the protein CSASLGARVNEQFF. The chain carries TRBV20-1 and TRBJ2-1; unclear D gene. The germline V gene has CDR1 DFQATT and CDR2 SNEGSKA (reference sequence). This CDR3 has 14 amino acids. Trimming pared 3 bases from V and 7 bases from J, leaving 16 bases between.

This rearrangement joins TRBV29-1 to TRBJ1-1, with 11 bases aligning to TRBD1. V lost 5 bases, J lost 8 bases, and 13 bases stayed unmatched. The germline V gene has CDR1 SQVTM and CDR2 ANQGSEA. The CDR3 is 15 amino acids. Here the CDR3 reads CSVFFPDRGPGEAFF. DNA for the CDR3: TGCAGCGTTTTTTTTCCGGACAGGGGGCCCGGCGAAGCTTTCTTT.

The DNA of the CDR3 is TGTGCCAGCAGTGAATTTGAGGAAAAACTGTTTTTT. Its protein is CASSEFEEKLFF. The rearrangement joins TRBV25-1 to TRBJ1-4; D gene ambiguous. Germline V gives CDR1 MGHDK, CDR2 SYGVNS. The CDR3 extends over 12 amino acids. V gave up 1 base and J gave up 8 bases, with 5 bases separating them.

The chain is built from TRBV18 and TRBJ2-7; possible D gene TRBD2, 6 bases. The CDR3 covers 13 residues. Germline CDR1 is KGHSH and CDR2 is LQKENI. The V gene lost 1 base and the J gene lost 6 bases, with 10 bases spanning the gap. CDR3 region: CASSPRGDLEQYF. In DNA, the CDR3 is TGTGCCAGCTCACCACGCGGGGATCTCGAGCAGTACTTC.

This rearrangement joins TRBV4-2 to TRBJ1-2, with D perhaps matching TRBD1 (5 bases). CDR3 size: 15 residues. Germline V gene sequence: CDR1 LGHNA, CDR2 YNFKEQ. Trimming cost V 0 bases and J 8 bases, with 16 bases left between them. Written as DNA, the CDR3 is TGTGCCAGCAGCCAAGACGCCAGGGAGGTGGGAGGCTACACCTTC. This gives the protein CASSQDAREVGGYTF.

The CDR3 DNA sequence: TGTGCCAGCTCACCACAGGGGATGAACACTGAAGCTTTCTTT. Translated: CASSPQGMNTEAFF. V is TRBV18 and J is TRBJ1-1; possible D gene TRBD1, 5 bases. With 1 base removed from V and 0 bases from J, the gap between germline ends came to 6 bases. Germline CDR1 reads KGHSH; CDR2 reads LQKENI. This CDR3 is 14 amino acids long.

This clone has only a few counts. The CDR3 DNA is TGTGCCTGGAGTACCGGGGAGGGTTTCAGGTCACCCCTCCACTTT. Translation gives CAWSTGEGFRSPLHF. This chain uses TRBV30 with TRBJ1-6; no reliable D call. V was clipped by 2 bases and J by 10 bases, with 18 bases between them. The CDR3 length is 15 residues. Germline CDR1 reads GTSNPN; CDR2 reads SVGIG (reference sequence).

V usage is TRBV3-1 (or the pseudogene TRBV3-2) and J usage is TRBJ2-7; 7 bases fit TRBD2. Germline CDR1 reads LGHDT; CDR2 reads YNNKEL (reference sequence). The CDR3 covers 15 residues. With V trimmed by 1 base and J by 1 base, 4 bases remained unmatched. The CDR3 sequence is CASSQGLAASYEQYF. In nucleotides, the CDR3 is TGTGCCAGCAGCCAAGGGCTAGCGGCGTCCTACGAGCAGTACTTC.

This clone was picked up one time. This chain links TRBV19 with TRBJ2-3, with a tentative D call TRBD2 (5 bases). V lost 7 bases, J lost 1 base, and 15 bases lay in between. Germline-derived CDR1 and CDR2 are LNHDA and SQIVND (reference sequence). There are 15 residues in the CDR3. The CDR3 loop is CASTDRAGGTDTQYF. In DNA, the CDR3 is TGTGCCAGTACCGACCGCGCGGGTGGCACAGATACGCAGTATTTT.

This chain links TRBV6-5 with TRBJ1-6, with 9 bases aligning to TRBD1. The CDR3 consists of 15 residues. Germline values: CDR1 MNHEY, CDR2 SVGAGI. V shed 6 bases, J shed 10 bases, and the junction held 10 bases outside the gene matches. In DNA form, the CDR3 reads TGTGCCAGCAGGGCTAGTTGGACAGGGGAATCACCCCTCCACTTT. Protein sequence: CASRASWTGESPLHF.

The table lists this clone with many counts. Other nucleotide sequences in the sample specify the same CDR3. The chain links TRBV5-1 to TRBJ1-1; 8 bases line up with TRBD1. Germline V gives CDR1 SGHRS, CDR2 YFSETQ. V shed 1 base, J shed 1 base, and the junction held 3 bases outside the gene matches. The CDR3 covers 15 residues. CDR3: CASSLSGTGNTEAFF. For the CDR3, the DNA is TGCGCCAGCAGCTTGTCCGGGACAGGGAACACTGAAGCTTTCTTT. Complete variable domain (other parts from reference TRBV5-1 and TRBJ1-1): KAGVTQTPRYLIKTRGQQVTLSCSPISGHRSVSWYQQTPGQGLQFLFEYFSETQRNKGNFPGRFSGRQFSNSRSEMNVSTLELGDSALYLCASSLSGTGNTEAFFGQGTRLTVV.